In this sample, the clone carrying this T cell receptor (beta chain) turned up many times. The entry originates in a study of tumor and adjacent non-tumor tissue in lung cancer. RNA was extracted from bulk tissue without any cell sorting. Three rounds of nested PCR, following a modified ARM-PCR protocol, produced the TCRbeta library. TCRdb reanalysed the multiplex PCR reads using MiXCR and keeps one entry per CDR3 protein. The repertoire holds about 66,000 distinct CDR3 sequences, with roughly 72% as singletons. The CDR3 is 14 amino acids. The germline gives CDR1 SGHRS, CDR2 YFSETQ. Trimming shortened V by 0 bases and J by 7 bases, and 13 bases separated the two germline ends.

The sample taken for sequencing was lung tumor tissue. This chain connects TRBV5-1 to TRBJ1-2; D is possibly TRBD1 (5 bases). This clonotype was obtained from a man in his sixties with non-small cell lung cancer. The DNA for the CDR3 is TGCGCCAGCAGCTTGGCGGGGGAAGATGGTGGCTACACCTTC. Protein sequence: CASSLAGEDGGYTF.